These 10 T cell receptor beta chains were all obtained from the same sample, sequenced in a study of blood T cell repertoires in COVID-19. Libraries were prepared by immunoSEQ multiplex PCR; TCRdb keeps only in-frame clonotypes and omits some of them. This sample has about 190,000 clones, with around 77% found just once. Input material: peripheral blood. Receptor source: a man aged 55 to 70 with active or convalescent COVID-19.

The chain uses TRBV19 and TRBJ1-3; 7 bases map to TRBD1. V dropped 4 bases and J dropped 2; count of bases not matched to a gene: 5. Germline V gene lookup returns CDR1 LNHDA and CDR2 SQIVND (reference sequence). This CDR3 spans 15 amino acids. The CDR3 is CASSTLDRAGNTIYF. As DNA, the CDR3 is TGTGCCAGTAGTACCCTCGACAGGGCTGGAAACACCATATATTTT.

Here the CDR3 reads CASSERRISLLTGELFF. The CDR3 DNA sequence: TGTGCCAGCAGCGAAAGGAGGATCTCTCTTCTCACCGGGGAGCTGTTTTTT. The chain recombines TRBV11-2 with TRBJ2-2, with D possibly TRBD2 on 5 matching bases. The CDR3 extends over 17 amino acids. The germline V and J ends were trimmed by 5 bases and 4 bases, with 20 bases remaining between them. Germline V gene lookup returns CDR1 SGHAT and CDR2 FQNNGV.

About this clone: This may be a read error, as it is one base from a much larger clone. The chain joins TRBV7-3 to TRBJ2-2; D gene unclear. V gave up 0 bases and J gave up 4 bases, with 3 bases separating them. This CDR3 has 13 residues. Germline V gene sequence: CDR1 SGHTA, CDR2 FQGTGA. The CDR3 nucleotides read TGTGCCAGCAGCTTAACGGCCACCGGGGAGCTGTTTTTT. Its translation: CASSLTATGELFF.

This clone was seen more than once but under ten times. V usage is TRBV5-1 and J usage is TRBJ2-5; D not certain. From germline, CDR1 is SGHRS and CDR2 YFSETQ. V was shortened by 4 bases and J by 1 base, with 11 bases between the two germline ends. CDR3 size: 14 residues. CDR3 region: CASSPGSAQETQYF. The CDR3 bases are TGCGCCAGCAGCCCCGGCAGCGCCCAAGAGACCCAGTACTTC.

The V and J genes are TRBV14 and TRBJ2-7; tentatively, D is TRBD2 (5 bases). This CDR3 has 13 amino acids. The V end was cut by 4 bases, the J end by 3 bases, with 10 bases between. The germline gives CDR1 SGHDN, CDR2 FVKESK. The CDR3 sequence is CASSRAVLYEQYF. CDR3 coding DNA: TGTGCCAGCAGCCGAGCGGTTCTCTACGAGCAGTACTTC. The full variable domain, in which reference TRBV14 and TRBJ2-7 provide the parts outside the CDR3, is EAGVTQFPSHSVIEKGQTVTLRCDPISGHDNLYWYRRVMGKEIKFLLHFVKESKQDESGMPNNRFLAERTGGTYSTLKVQPAELEDSGVYFCASSRAVLYEQYFGPGTRLTVT.

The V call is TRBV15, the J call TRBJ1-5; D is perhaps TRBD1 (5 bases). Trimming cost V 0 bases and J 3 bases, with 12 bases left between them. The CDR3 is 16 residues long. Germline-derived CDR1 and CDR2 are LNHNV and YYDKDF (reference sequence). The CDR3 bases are TGTGCCACCAGCAGAGATCTAGAAGGGGACAATCAGCCCCAGCATTTT. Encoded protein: CATSRDLEGDNQPQHF.

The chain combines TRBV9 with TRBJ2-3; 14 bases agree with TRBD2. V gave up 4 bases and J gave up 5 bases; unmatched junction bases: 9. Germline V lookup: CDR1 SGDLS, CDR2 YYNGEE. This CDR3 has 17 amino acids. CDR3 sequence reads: CASSLPPGTSGRDTQYF. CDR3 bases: TGTGCCAGCAGCCTTCCTCCCGGGACTAGCGGGAGAGATACGCAGTATTTT.

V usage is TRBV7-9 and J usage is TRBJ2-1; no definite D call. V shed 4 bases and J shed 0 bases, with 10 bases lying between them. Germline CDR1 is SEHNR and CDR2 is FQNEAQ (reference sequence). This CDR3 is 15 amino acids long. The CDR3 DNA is TGTGCCAGCAGCTACGACTCTAGCTCCTACAATGAGCAGTTCTTC. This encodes CASSYDSSSYNEQFF.

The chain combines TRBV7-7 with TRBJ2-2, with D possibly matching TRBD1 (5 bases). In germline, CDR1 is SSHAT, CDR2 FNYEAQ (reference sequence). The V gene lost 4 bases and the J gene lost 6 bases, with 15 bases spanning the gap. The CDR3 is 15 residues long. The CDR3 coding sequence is TGTGCCAGCAGCTCCGAGGTGGACAATCCCGGGGAGCTGTTTTTT. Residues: CASSSEVDNPGELFF.

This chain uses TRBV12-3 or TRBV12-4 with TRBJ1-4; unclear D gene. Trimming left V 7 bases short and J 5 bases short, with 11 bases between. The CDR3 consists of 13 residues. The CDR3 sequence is CASNYGPNEKLFF. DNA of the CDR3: TGTGCCAGCAACTACGGCCCAAATGAAAAACTGTTTTTT.